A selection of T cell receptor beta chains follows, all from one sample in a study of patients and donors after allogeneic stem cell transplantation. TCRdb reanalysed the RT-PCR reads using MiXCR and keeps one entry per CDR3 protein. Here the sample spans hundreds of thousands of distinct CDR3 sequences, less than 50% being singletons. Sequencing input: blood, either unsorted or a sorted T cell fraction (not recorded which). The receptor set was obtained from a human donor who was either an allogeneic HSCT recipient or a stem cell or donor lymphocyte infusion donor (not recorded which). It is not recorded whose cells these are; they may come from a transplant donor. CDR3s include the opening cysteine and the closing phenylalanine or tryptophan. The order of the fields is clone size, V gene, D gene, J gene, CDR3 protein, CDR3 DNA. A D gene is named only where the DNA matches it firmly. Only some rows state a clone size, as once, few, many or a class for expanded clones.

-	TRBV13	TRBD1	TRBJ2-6	CASSPLRDRAVSGANVLTF	TGTGCCAGCAGCCCCCTCCGGGACAGGGCTGTCTCTGGGGCCAACGTCCTGACTTTC
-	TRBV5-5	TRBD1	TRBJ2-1	CASSGPTGAGEQFF	TGTGCCAGCAGCGGACCAACAGGGGCCGGTGAGCAGTTCTTC
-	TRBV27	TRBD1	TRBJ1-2	CASSTPGQGDGGYTF	TGTGCCAGCAGTACTCCGGGACAGGGAGATGGTGGCTACACCTTC
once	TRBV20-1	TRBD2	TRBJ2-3	CSVGTSGRTDTQYF	TGCAGTGTGGGGACTAGCGGGAGAACAGATACGCAGTATTTT
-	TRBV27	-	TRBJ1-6	CASNRSYNSPLHF	TGTGCCAGCAATAGGTCCTATAATTCACCCCTCCACTTT
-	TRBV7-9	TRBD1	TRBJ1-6	CASSSWDRGFSPLHF	TGTGCCAGCAGCTCTTGGGACAGGGGGTTTTCACCCCTCCACTTT
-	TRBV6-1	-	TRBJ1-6	CASTGQSQSPLHF	TGTGCCAGCACCGGACAGAGTCAATCACCCCTCCACTTT
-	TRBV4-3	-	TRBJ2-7	CASSQVHLQGIYEQYF	TGCGCCAGCAGCCAAGTTCATCTTCAGGGTATCTACGAGCAGTACTTC
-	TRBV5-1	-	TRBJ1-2	CASSLEGDNGYTF	TGCGCCAGCAGCTTGGAAGGGGATAATGGCTACACCTTC
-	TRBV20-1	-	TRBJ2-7	CSARVSYEQYF	TGCAGTGCTAGAGTTAGTTACGAGCAGTACTTC
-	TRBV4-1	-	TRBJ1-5	CASRSYRDSNQPQHF	TGCGCCAGCAGGAGCTACAGGGATAGCAATCAGCCCCAGCATTTT
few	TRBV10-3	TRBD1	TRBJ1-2	CAISETGGDYGYTF	TGTGCCATCAGTGAGACAGGGGGAGACTATGGCTACACCTTC
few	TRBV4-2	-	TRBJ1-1	CASSQDDSGGTEAFF	TGTGCCAGCAGCCAAGATGACAGTGGAGGCACTGAAGCTTTCTTT
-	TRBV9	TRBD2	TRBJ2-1	CASSVGLAGLNEQFF	TGTGCCAGCAGCGTAGGACTAGCGGGCCTCAATGAGCAGTTCTTC
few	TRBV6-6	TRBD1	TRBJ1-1	CASSYSGQGMNTEAFF	TGTGCCAGCAGTTACTCGGGACAGGGTATGAACACTGAAGCTTTCTTT
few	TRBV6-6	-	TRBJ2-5	CASSYSNQGYQETQYF	TGTGCCAGCAGTTACTCGAATCAGGGGTACCAAGAGACCCAGTACTTC
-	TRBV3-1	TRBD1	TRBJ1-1	CASSHRTGMTEAFF	TGTGCCAGCAGCCATCGGACAGGGATGACTGAAGCTTTCTTT
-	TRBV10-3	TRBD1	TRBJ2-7	CAISNLGQGTYEQYF	TGTGCCATCAGTAACCTAGGACAGGGGACTTACGAGCAGTACTTC
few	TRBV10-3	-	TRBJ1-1	CAISSMTGRGTEAFF	TGTGCCATCAGCTCTATGACAGGCCGAGGGACTGAAGCTTTCTTT
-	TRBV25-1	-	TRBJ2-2	CASSELRNTGELFF	TGTGCCAGCAGTGAACTTCGAAACACCGGGGAGCTGTTTTTT
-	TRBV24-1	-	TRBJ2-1	CATSVTGGSSYNEQFF	TGTGCCACCAGTGTGACAGGCGGAAGCTCCTACAATGAGCAGTTCTTC
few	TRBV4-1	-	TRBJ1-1	CASSHTGRVNTEAFF	TGCGCCAGCAGCCACACAGGGAGGGTGAACACTGAAGCTTTCTTT
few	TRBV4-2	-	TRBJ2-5	CASSQGLARNQETQYF	TGTGCCAGCAGCCAAGGGCTAGCAAGGAACCAAGAGACCCAGTACTTC
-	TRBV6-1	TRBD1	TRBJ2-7	CASSRTGNPYEQYF	TGTGCCAGCAGCAGGACAGGGAATCCCTACGAGCAGTACTTC
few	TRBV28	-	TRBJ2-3	CASRGGADTQYF	TGTGCCAGCAGGGGTGGTGCAGATACGCAGTATTTT
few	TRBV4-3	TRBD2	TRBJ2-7	CASSQGLADSSYEQYF	TGCGCCAGCAGCCAAGGACTAGCTGATAGCTCCTACGAGCAGTACTTC
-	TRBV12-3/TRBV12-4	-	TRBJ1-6	CASRPPGAGENSPLHF	TGTGCCAGCAGACCTCCGGGAGCCGGGGAAAATTCACCCCTCCACTTT
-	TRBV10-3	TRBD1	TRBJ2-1	CAIFRDSYNEQFF	TGTGCCATCTTCCGGGACAGTTACAATGAGCAGTTCTTC
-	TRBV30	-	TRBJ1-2	CAWGRAYGYTF	TGTGCCTGGGGCAGGGCTTATGGCTACACCTTC
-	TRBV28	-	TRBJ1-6	CASTLRAPGSPLHF	TGTGCCAGCACCCTTCGGGCGCCAGGATCACCCCTCCACTTT
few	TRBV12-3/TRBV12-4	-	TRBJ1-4	CASSFGIDEKLFF	TGTGCCAGCAGTTTTGGGATCGATGAAAAACTGTTTTTT
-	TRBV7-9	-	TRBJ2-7	CASSLAFRSYEQYF	TGTGCCAGCAGCTTAGCATTCAGGAGTTACGAGCAGTACTTC
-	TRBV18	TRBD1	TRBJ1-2	CASSPTTGKVDGYTF	TGTGCCAGCTCACCAACGACAGGGAAGGTGGATGGCTACACCTTC
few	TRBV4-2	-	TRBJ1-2	CASSTRTEYGYTF	TGTGCCAGCAGCACCCGGACGGAGTATGGCTACACCTTC
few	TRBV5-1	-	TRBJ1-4	CASSLQSGGNEKLFF	TGCGCCAGCAGCTTGCAATCGGGTGGGAATGAAAAACTGTTTTTT
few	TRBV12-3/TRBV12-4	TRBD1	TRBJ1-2	CASSWGQGANYGYTF	TGTGCCAGCAGTTGGGGACAGGGGGCGAACTATGGCTACACCTTC
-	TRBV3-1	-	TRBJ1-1	CASSSKQGWTEAFF	TGTGCCAGCAGTTCGAAACAGGGTTGGACTGAAGCTTTCTTT
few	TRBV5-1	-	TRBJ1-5	CASSSGPYSNQPQHF	TGCGCCAGCAGCTCCGGACCTTATAGCAATCAGCCCCAGCATTTT
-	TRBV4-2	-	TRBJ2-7	CASSQFKAGYEQYF	TGTGCCAGCAGCCAGTTTAAGGCCGGCTACGAGCAGTACTTC
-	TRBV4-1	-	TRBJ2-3	CASSQGQGQDTQYF	TGCGCCAGCAGCCAAGGGCAGGGACAAGATACGCAGTATTTT
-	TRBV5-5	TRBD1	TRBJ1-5	CASSLGQGRYQPQHF	TGTGCCAGCAGCTTGGGACAGGGGAGGTATCAGCCCCAGCATTTT
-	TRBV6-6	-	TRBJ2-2	CASSYRTGQFANTGELFF	TGTGCCAGCAGTTACCGGACCGGACAGTTCGCGAACACCGGGGAGCTGTTTTTT
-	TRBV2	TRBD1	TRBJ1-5	CASSGQGRQPQHF	TGTGCCAGCAGTGGACAGGGGCGTCAGCCCCAGCATTTT
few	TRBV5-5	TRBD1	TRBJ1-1	CASRIRQGSNTEAFF	TGTGCCAGCAGAATTAGACAGGGTTCTAACACTGAAGCTTTCTTT
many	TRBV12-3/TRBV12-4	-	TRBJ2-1	CASTDTGYNEQFF	TGTGCCAGCACCGATACAGGGTACAATGAGCAGTTCTTC
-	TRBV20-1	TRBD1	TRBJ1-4	CSASHPSTGRDSTNEKLFF	TGCAGTGCTAGCCATCCATCGACAGGGCGGGATTCAACTAATGAAAAACTGTTTTTT
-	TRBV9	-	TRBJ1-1	CASSVDPASTEAFF	TGTGCCAGCAGCGTAGACCCGGCGTCCACTGAAGCTTTCTTT
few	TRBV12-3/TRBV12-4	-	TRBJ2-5	CASSFSGGQETQYF	TGTGCCAGCAGTTTCAGTGGTGGTCAAGAGACCCAGTACTTC
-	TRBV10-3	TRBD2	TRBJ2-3	CAISLGIRTSGGSDTQYF	TGTGCCATCAGTCTGGGGATCCGGACTAGCGGGGGGTCAGATACGCAGTATTTT
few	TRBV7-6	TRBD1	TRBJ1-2	CASSLACPPRTGGGYGYTF	TGTGCCAGCAGCTTAGCGTGCCCCCCCCGGACAGGGGGCGGATATGGCTACACCTTC
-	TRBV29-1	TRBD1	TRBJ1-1	CSVAVAGGNTEAFF	TGCAGCGTTGCCGTGGCAGGGGGCAACACTGAAGCTTTCTTT
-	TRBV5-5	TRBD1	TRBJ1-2	CASSPAGTGDYGYTF	TGTGCCAGCAGCCCAGCCGGGACAGGGGACTATGGCTACACCTTC
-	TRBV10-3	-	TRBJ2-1	CAISESKGIFEQFF	TGTGCCATCAGTGAGTCTAAGGGTATTTTTGAGCAGTTCTTC
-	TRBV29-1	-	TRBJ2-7	CSVELPGAYEQYF	TGCAGCGTTGAATTGCCAGGGGCCTACGAGCAGTACTTC
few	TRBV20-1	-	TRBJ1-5	CSAGWSNQPQHF	TGCAGTGCCGGGTGGAGCAATCAGCCCCAGCATTTT
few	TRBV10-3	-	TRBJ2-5	CATGLSPVAQETQYF	TGTGCCACCGGTCTCAGCCCGGTCGCCCAAGAGACCCAGTACTTC
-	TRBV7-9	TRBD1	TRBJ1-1	CASSLGQGGFPSF	TGTGCCAGCAGCCTGGGACAGGGTGGGTTTCCGTCTTTT
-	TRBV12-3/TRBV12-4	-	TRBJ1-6	CASSLAPNSPLHF	TGTGCCAGCAGTTTGGCACCCAATTCACCCCTCCACTTT
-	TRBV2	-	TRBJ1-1	CASSENGNTEAFF	TGTGCCAGCAGTGAAAATGGCAACACTGAAGCTTTCTTT
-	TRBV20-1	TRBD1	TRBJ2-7	CSASDGTVYEQYF	TGCAGTGCTAGTGACGGGACAGTCTACGAGCAGTACTTC